The 32 T cell receptor beta chains in this list originate from one sample, sequenced in a study of blood T cells in healthy people across ages. PCR was performed a second time for 7 to 11 cycles using a sample-barcoded 5' primer and a J-beta primer mix. TCRdb ran MiXCR on the 5' RACE reads and lists one entry per CDR3 protein. The table lists 1.5 million to 2 million distinct CDR3 sequences, 28% of them singletons, with 7.7% in the top ten. The sequencing input was blood. All receptors come from a woman aged 25 to 39 in good health.

This clonotype has only a few counts. V gene TRBV4-1 combines with J gene TRBJ2-5, with unresolved D. The germline CDR1 and CDR2 sequences are MGHRA and YSYEKL. The V and J ends lost 3 bases and 6 bases respectively, with 17 bases between them. The length of the CDR3 is 15 residues. In DNA form, the CDR3 reads TGCGCCAGCAGCCACTTACATCGACCGGGTCAGACCCAGTACTTC. Translating gives CASSHLHRPGQTQYF.

This chain joins TRBV20-1 and TRBJ2-1; possible D gene TRBD2, 5 bases. The ends were cut back, 6 bases at V and 1 base at J, with 16 bases in the middle. Germline V lookup: CDR1 DFQATT, CDR2 SNEGSKA (reference sequence). The CDR3 runs to 15 residues. The CDR3 spells CSAKRLAVSYNEQFF. CDR3 nucleotides: TGCAGTGCCAAGCGGCTAGCTGTGTCCTACAATGAGCAGTTCTTC.

This clonotype has a handful of counts. The rearrangement links TRBV5-1 to TRBJ1-1; the D gene is possibly TRBD1 (6 bases). The germline gives CDR1 SGHRS, CDR2 YFSETQ. The CDR3 totals 12 residues. Trimming left V 0 bases short and J 8 bases short, with 8 bases between. Here the CDR3 DNA reads TGCGCCAGCAGCTTGGCGGGACAAGAAGCTTTCTTT. This encodes CASSLAGQEAFF. Combining the CDR3 with reference TRBV5-1 and TRBJ1-1 gives the whole variable domain KAGVTQTPRYLIKTRGQQVTLSCSPISGHRSVSWYQQTPGQGLQFLFEYFSETQRNKGNFPGRFSGRQFSNSRSEMNVSTLELGDSALYLCASSLAGQEAFFGQGTRLTVV.

With regard to this clonotype: Relative to the germline gene, one junction end is altered; a read error may explain this. The chain uses TRBV5-4 and TRBJ2-6; D perhaps matches TRBD1 (5 bases). This CDR3 region has 12 residues. Looked up from germline, CDR1 is SGHNT and CDR2 is YYREEE (reference sequence). CDR3 nucleotide sequence: TGTGCCAGCACCGCTGGGGCCAACGTCCGGACTTTC. Encoded protein: CASTAGANVRTF.

The CDR3: CASSPGGGRDGYTF. CDR3 sequence (DNA): TGTGCCAGCAGCCCTGGAGGTGGCAGGGATGGCTACACCTTC. J is TRBJ1-2 and V is TRBV7-3, with D tentatively TRBD1 (5 bases). Germline V lookup: CDR1 SGHTA, CDR2 FQGTGA. V shed 5 bases and J shed 6 bases, with 16 bases lying between them. The CDR3 length is 14 residues.

This clonotype occurred many times. V and J are TRBV6-1 and TRBJ2-7; 11 bases match TRBD1. The ends lost 1 base at V and 7 bases at J; junction bases unmatched: 15. CDR1 and CDR2 from the germline V gene are MNHNS and SASEGT. The CDR3 has 18 amino acids. CDR3: CASSEGGLVGTGGTEQYF. The CDR3 nucleotides are TGTGCCAGCAGTGAAGGAGGTCTGGTTGGGACAGGGGGTACTGAGCAGTACTTC.

This clonotype has only a few counts. V usage is TRBV5-1 and J usage is TRBJ2-1; 9 bases line up with TRBD2. CDR3 length equals 16 residues. V dropped 4 bases and J dropped 6; count of bases not matched to a gene: 11. Per the germline V gene, CDR1 is SGHRS and CDR2 is YFSETQ. CDR3 loop: CASSLRSGGLLNEQFF. The CDR3 DNA is TGCGCCAGCAGCCTCCGAAGCGGGGGGCTACTCAATGAGCAGTTCTTC.

This clonotype was seen ten or more times. The chain recombines TRBV13 with TRBJ2-7, with D unclear. The CDR3 runs 12 residues. With 4 bases removed from V and 7 bases from J, the gap between germline ends came to 11 bases. From germline, CDR1 is PRHDT and CDR2 FYEKMQ (reference sequence). The CDR3 DNA is TGTGCCAGCAGCTCCTCCTCAGGTGAGCAGTACTTC. Translated: CASSSSSGEQYF. The full variable domain, completed using reference TRBV13 and TRBJ2-7, is AAGVIQSPRHLIKEKRETATLKCYPIPRHDTVYWYQQGPGQDPQFLISFYEKMQSDKGSIPDRFSAQQFSDYHSELNMSSLELGDSALYFCASSSSSGEQYFGPGTRLTVT.

This clonotype has ten or more counts. The J gene is TRBJ1-2, the V gene TRBV5-1, with TRBD1 identical over 7 bases. Looked up from germline, CDR1 is SGHRS and CDR2 is YFSETQ. With 3 bases clipped from V and 7 bases from J, the junction kept 6 bases outside the gene matches. The CDR3 length is 13 residues. In DNA form, the CDR3 reads TGCGCCAGCAGCTCAGACAGGGTCCGTGGCTACACCTTC. It yields the protein CASSSDRVRGYTF.

The sample holds many counts of this clonotype. The chain uses TRBV4-3 and TRBJ2-7; possible D gene TRBD1, 5 bases. The length of the CDR3 is 13 residues. Germline V CDR1 and CDR2: LGHNA, YSLEER. V was shortened by 1 base and J by 3 bases, with 7 bases between the two germline ends. CDR3 residues: CASSQGRDYEQYF. The DNA of the CDR3 is TGCGCCAGCAGCCAAGGCAGGGACTACGAGCAGTACTTC.

This clonotype was observed a few times. This chain joins TRBV12-3 or TRBV12-4 and TRBJ2-7, with 8 bases aligning to TRBD2. Trimming removed 5 bases from V and 0 bases from J; junction bases left unmatched: 6. This CDR3 region has 15 residues. As DNA, the CDR3 is TGTGCCAGCAGTCCCCTAGCGGGCTTCTCCTACGAGCAGTACTTC. Translation gives CASSPLAGFSYEQYF.

This chain connects TRBV12-3 or TRBV12-4 to TRBJ1-1, with 7 bases identical to TRBD1. V gave up 3 bases and J gave up 11 bases; unmatched junction bases: 9. This CDR3 has 13 residues. CDR3 sequence reads: CASSFSKGAKAFF. The CDR3 region has the DNA TGTGCCAGCAGTTTTTCGAAGGGGGCGAAGGCTTTCTTT.

This clonotype was counted between two and nine times. One end of the junction does not line up with germline, which may come from a read error. CDR3 sequence reads: CASSPTGGGSGANVPTF. The CDR3 region has the DNA TGTGCCAGCAGCCCGACAGGGGGAGGGTCTGGGGCCAACGTCCCGACTTTC. The rearrangement links TRBV7-2 to TRBJ2-6; 9 bases map to TRBD1. The germline CDR1 and CDR2 sequences are SGHTA and FQGNSA. The CDR3 length is 17 residues.

J is TRBJ1-1 and V is TRBV7-2, with 8 bases that match TRBD1. CDR1 SGHTA and CDR2 FQGNSA come from the germline V gene. The length of the CDR3 is 15 residues. With 4 bases clipped from V and 6 bases from J, the junction kept 10 bases outside the gene matches. The CDR3 sequence is CASSSNRQGRAEAFF. CDR3 nucleotides: TGTGCCAGCAGCTCCAACCGACAGGGGAGGGCTGAAGCTTTCTTT.

This clonotype was counted between two and nine times. J is TRBJ2-7 and V is TRBV12-3 or TRBV12-4; D assignment may be TRBD1 or TRBD2 (5 bases each). V lost 7 bases and J 1 base, leaving 23 bases between the germline ends. The CDR3 runs to 17 residues. The CDR3 DNA is TGTGCCAGCACTCGCGAGGGGCGGCTCCAAGGATCCTACGAGCAGTACTTC. It encodes CASTREGRLQGSYEQYF.

This chain connects TRBV7-2 to TRBJ2-1; D perhaps matches TRBD2 (5 bases). This CDR3 is built from 14 residues. Germline V lookup: CDR1 SGHTA, CDR2 FQGNSA. Between the trimmed V and J ends, which lost 5 bases and 7 bases, there was a span of 15 bases. CDR3 loop: CASSREIWENEQFF. For the CDR3, the DNA is TGTGCCAGCAGCCGCGAGATTTGGGAGAATGAGCAGTTCTTC.

The chain combines TRBV28 with TRBJ2-3, with D maybe TRBD1 (7 bases). The V end was cut by 8 bases, the J end by 0 bases, with 12 bases between. The germline V gene encodes CDR1 MDHEN and CDR2 SYDVKM. The CDR3 length is 14 residues. CDR3 DNA: TGTGCCAGCGGAGGGGGCGGGAGCACAGATACGCAGTATTTT. It encodes CASGGGGSTDTQYF.

This clonotype was seen repeatedly, ten times or more. The chain combines TRBV13 with TRBJ2-6; the D is unclear. Germline lookup yields CDR1 PRHDT and CDR2 FYEKMQ (reference sequence). The CDR3 totals 15 residues. The V end was cut by 5 bases, the J end by 0 bases, with 8 bases between. CDR3 in amino acids: CASSPLYSGANVLTF. CDR3 in DNA: TGTGCCAGCAGCCCACTGTACTCTGGGGCCAACGTCCTGACTTTC. Based on the CDR3 plus reference TRBV13 and TRBJ2-6, the full variable domain is AAGVIQSPRHLIKEKRETATLKCYPIPRHDTVYWYQQGPGQDPQFLISFYEKMQSDKGSIPDRFSAQQFSDYHSELNMSSLELGDSALYFCASSPLYSGANVLTFGAGSRLTVL.

Many counts were recorded for this clonotype. J is TRBJ2-5 and V is TRBV29-1, with 7 bases lining up with TRBD2. The germline V gene encodes CDR1 SQVTM and CDR2 ANQGSEA. The CDR3 is 14 residues long. The trim removed 5 bases at V and 7 bases at J, leaving 13 bases unmatched. CDR3 region: CSVSREDRWGTQYF. The DNA of the CDR3 is TGCAGCGTTTCCCGGGAGGATCGGTGGGGGACCCAGTACTTC.

Concerning this clonotype: A read error is possible here, since a much larger clone lies one base away. This chain connects TRBV7-3 to TRBJ1-2; unclear D gene. Germline-derived CDR1 and CDR2 are SGHTA and FQGTGA. V was clipped by 2 bases and J by 6 bases, with 19 bases between them. CDR3 length: 16 amino acids. In nucleotides, the CDR3 is TGTGCCAGCAGCTTAGGGCATTCCCCAGAATTCCATGGCTACACCTTC. It codes for CASSLGHSPEFHGYTF. Full variable domain (remainder filled in from reference TRBV7-3 and TRBJ1-2): GAGVSQTPSNKVTEKGKYVELRCDPISGHTALYWYRQSLGQGPEFLIYFQGTGAADDSGLPNDRFFAVRPEGSVSTLKIQRTERGDSAVYLCASSLGHSPEFHGYTFGSGTRLTVV.

The chain employs TRBV21-1 and TRBJ2-1; the table's D call, TRBD2, has no DNA check behind it. TRBV21-1 constitutes a pseudogene. This CDR3 has 17 amino acids. This CDR3 reads CASSARLAGGLYNEQFF. CDR3 DNA sequence: TGTGCCAGCAGCGCCCGACTAGCGGGAGGTCTATACAATGAGCAGTTCTTC.

The chain couples TRBV27 to TRBJ2-5, with 7 nucleotides matching TRBD2. CDR1 is MNHEY and CDR2 is SMNVEV in the germline V gene (reference sequence). The CDR3 is 17 amino acids. Trimming removed 2 bases from V and 3 bases from J; junction bases left unmatched: 12. Here the CDR3 DNA reads TGTGCCAGCAGTTTAAAGGGAGGGACGCAGGTTAAAGAGACCCAGTACTTC. It codes for CASSLKGGTQVKETQYF.

The rearrangement uses TRBV12-5 and TRBJ1-5; D is possibly TRBD1 (5 bases). Per germline, CDR1 LGHNT and CDR2 FRNRAP. Trimming removed 4 bases at V and 5 bases at J, with 12 bases between. The CDR3 totals 14 residues. The DNA of the CDR3 is TGTGCTAGTGGTTGGGGCAGGGTTGATCAGCCCCAGCATTTT. It yields the protein CASGWGRVDQPQHF.

This clonotype has at least ten counts. The chain links TRBV28 to TRBJ2-7; TRBD2 agrees at 8 bases. Unmatched junction bases numbered 5, after V lost 5 bases and J lost 2 bases. The CDR3 is made up of 14 amino acids. Germline V gene lookup returns CDR1 MDHEN and CDR2 SYDVKM. CDR3 in amino acids: CASSAGGSAYEQYF. Here the CDR3 DNA reads TGTGCCAGCAGTGCGGGGGGCAGTGCCTACGAGCAGTACTTC.

The chain uses TRBV7-9 and TRBJ1-2; no clear D gene. Trimming removed 4 bases at V and 2 bases at J, with 11 bases between. Germline V gene sequence: CDR1 SEHNR, CDR2 FQNEAQ (reference sequence). The length of the CDR3 is 14 residues. This chain's CDR3 is CASSSQQFNYGYTF. The CDR3 DNA sequence: TGTGCCAGCAGCTCCCAGCAATTCAACTATGGCTACACCTTC. Based on the CDR3 plus reference TRBV7-9 and TRBJ1-2, the full variable domain is DTGVSQNPRHKITKRGQNVTFRCDPISEHNRLYWYRQTLGQGPEFLTYFQNEAQLEKSRLLSDRFSAERPKGSFSTLEIQRTEQGDSAMYLCASSSQQFNYGYTFGSGTRLTVV.

In its sample, this clonotype was seen a few times. The chain's CDR3 is CASSHGTRGGLEQYF. As DNA, the CDR3 is TGTGCCAGCAGCCACGGGACTAGAGGGGGGCTGGAGCAGTACTTC. The rearrangement joins TRBV12-3 or TRBV12-4 to TRBJ2-7; 8 positions agree with TRBD2. J lost 7 bases, V lost 6 bases, and 14 bases had no gene match. This CDR3 comprises 15 residues.

The V call is TRBV7-9, the J call TRBJ1-1; D ambiguous. This CDR3 spans 12 amino acids. CDR1 and CDR2 from the germline V gene are SEHNR and FQNEAQ (reference sequence). V shed 4 bases and J shed 6 bases, with 9 bases lying between them. CDR3 coding DNA: TGTGCCAGCAGCTCCATTTCCGCTGAAGCTTTCTTT. It specifies CASSSISAEAFF.

This rearrangement joins TRBV7-2 to TRBJ2-5; the D gene could be TRBD1 or TRBD2 (5 bases each). Germline loops: CDR1 SGHTA, CDR2 FQGNSA. The V and J ends lost 5 bases and 0 bases respectively, with 16 bases between them. This CDR3 is 16 amino acids long. The CDR3 loop reads CASSRNPGAYQETQYF. As DNA, the CDR3 is TGTGCCAGCAGCCGAAACCCCGGGGCGTACCAAGAGACCCAGTACTTC.

This chain uses TRBV28 with TRBJ2-7; the D is unclear. Trimming cost V 3 bases and J 7 bases, with 10 bases left between them. From germline, CDR1 is MDHEN and CDR2 SYDVKM. CDR3 length: 12 amino acids. The CDR3 nucleotides are TGTGCCAGCAGTTTTAGGTGGTGGGAGCAGTACTTC. Translation gives CASSFRWWEQYF.

This clonotype was counted a few times. CDR3 DNA: TGCGCCAGCAGCTTGGTAACTAGCGGGAACAATGAGCAGTTCTTC. Translation: CASSLVTSGNNEQFF. The chain links TRBV5-1 to TRBJ2-1, with 10 bases lining up with TRBD2. V dropped 0 bases and J dropped 5; count of bases not matched to a gene: 2. The CDR3 runs to 15 residues. From germline, CDR1 is SGHRS and CDR2 YFSETQ.

The chain is built from TRBV11-2 and TRBJ2-1; 9 bases line up with TRBD2. Per the germline V gene, CDR1 is SGHAT and CDR2 is FQNNGV. The CDR3 has 18 residues. The V gene end was trimmed by 4 bases and the J gene end by 0 bases; junction bases not matched to a gene: 10. The CDR3 spells CASSSSRGGLASYNEQFF. The CDR3 DNA reads as TGTGCCAGCAGCTCTAGCCGGGGGGGACTAGCCTCCTACAATGAGCAGTTCTTC.

Concerning this clonotype itself: It may be a read error: a sequence one base away is much more abundant. The V and J genes are TRBV20-1 and TRBJ2-5, with D unresolved. Per the germline V gene, CDR1 is DFQATT and CDR2 is SNEGSKA (reference sequence). The CDR3 length is 11 residues. CDR3 in amino acids: CRAYLQETQYF. The CDR3 nucleotides are TGCAGGGCGTATCTCCAAGAGACCCAGTACTTC.